The rows below give T cell receptor beta chains drawn from one sample of a study of shared clonotypes between healthy human individuals. Generated by immunoSEQ multiplex PCR, the TCRdb table keeps only in-frame clones and is missing some. The sample has approximately 1,500,000 clones, roughly 96% seen once. The sequenced sample was naive CD4+ T cells sorted from blood. All receptors come from a man aged 25 to 40 in good health. Both conserved end residues are part of each CDR3. D genes are given only for firm matches. Size values are once, few and many counts, or a class for expanded clones, and some rows have none.

V,J,length,size,D,DNA,CDR3
TRBV7-2,TRBJ1-1,14,-,TRBD1,TGTGCCAGCAGCGAGGAGGACAGGTTCACTGAAGCTTTCTTT,CASSEEDRFTEAFF
TRBV18,TRBJ1-1,14,-,-,TGTGCCAGCTCGCCGAGTCAGGGGAACACTGAAGCTTTCTTT,CASSPSQGNTEAFF
TRBV18,TRBJ2-2,16,once,TRBD2,TGTGCCAGCTCACCACGGACTAGCGGTGACACCGGGGAGCTGTTTTTT,CASSPRTSGDTGELFF
TRBV14,TRBJ1-5,15,-,-,TGTGCCAGCAGCCAGGGGCCGGGAGGCAATCAGCCCCAGCATTTT,CASSQGPGGNQPQHF
TRBV9,TRBJ2-1,15,-,-,TGTGCCAGCAGCGTAAGCACCGCCTCCTACAATGAGCAGTTCTTC,CASSVSTASYNEQFF
TRBV7-2,TRBJ2-1,16,-,TRBD2,TGTGCCAGCAGCCCAACCCGGACTAGTTGGGACAATGAGCAGTTCTTC,CASSPTRTSWDNEQFF
TRBV5-1,TRBJ1-1,15,-,-,TGCGCCAGCAGCTTGGGACAGCCCTTGAACACTGAAGCTTTCTTT,CASSLGQPLNTEAFF
TRBV6-6,TRBJ1-5,15,-,TRBD1,TGTGCCAGCAGGCAAACAGGGGGCTACTCTCAGCCCCAGCATTTT,CASRQTGGYSQPQHF
TRBV5-4,TRBJ2-3,14,-,TRBD1,TGTGCCAGCAGCCTCGGGACAGGAACGGATACGCAGTATTTT,CASSLGTGTDTQYF
TRBV7-2,TRBJ2-1,12,-,TRBD2,TGTGCCAGCAGCTTAGACGGACTAGTACAGTTCTTC,CASSLDGLVQFF
TRBV27,TRBJ2-3,15,-,TRBD2,TGTGCCAGCAAGCGGGGGACTGACGCCAGGAATACGCAGTATTTT,CASKRGTDARNTQYF
TRBV7-9,TRBJ1-1,15,-,TRBD1,TGTGCCAGCAGCTTACAGACAGGGAGGAACACTGAAGCTTTCTTT,CASSLQTGRNTEAFF
TRBV7-2,TRBJ2-5,15,-,TRBD1,TGTGCCAGCAGCCCCCGACAGGGGCACCAAGAGACCCAGTACTTC,CASSPRQGHQETQYF
TRBV11-1,TRBJ2-7,15,-,TRBD2,TGTGCCAGCAGCCCCGGGGCTAGCGGGAGGTACGAGCAGTACTTC,CASSPGASGRYEQYF
TRBV10-3,TRBJ2-2,12,once,-,TGTGCCGCGCGCAGGGAGAACGGGGAGCTGTTTTTT,CAARRENGELFF
TRBV19,TRBJ2-7,14,-,-,TGTGCCAGTAGTAAAAGTGTCAGATCCTACGAGCAGTACTTC,CASSKSVRSYEQYF
TRBV5-1,TRBJ2-5,15,-,-,TGCGCCAGCAGCTTTGGTATCACCGAGGAAGAGACCCAGTACTTC,CASSFGITEEETQYF
TRBV4-3,TRBJ2-5,15,-,TRBD2,TGCGCCAGCAGCCAAGAGACTAGCCAGCAAGAGACCCAGTACTTC,CASSQETSQQETQYF
TRBV7-9,TRBJ2-7,17,-,TRBD2,TGTGCCAGCAGCTTCGGGACTAGTTTTGCCGGGGTTGACGAGCAGTACTTC,CASSFGTSFAGVDEQYF
TRBV11-1,TRBJ1-1,13,-,-,TGTGCCAGCAGCTTCACGGGGGCGTCTGAAGCTTTCTTT,CASSFTGASEAFF
TRBV6-6,TRBJ2-7,15,-,-,TGTGCCAGCAGTTCTCCCGATACCCGGTCAGACGAGCAGTACTTC,CASSSPDTRSDEQYF
TRBV2,TRBJ2-7,15,-,TRBD1,TGTGCCAGCAGTCCGGGACAGGGGAGGCCCTACGAGCAGTACTTC,CASSPGQGRPYEQYF
TRBV5-4,TRBJ2-5,16,-,-,TGTGCCAGCAGCAATGGACGGACGGTGTCCCAAGAGACCCAGTACTTC,CASSNGRTVSQETQYF
TRBV9,TRBJ2-1,12,-,-,TGTGCCAGCAGCGTAGCTGCCAATGAGCAGTTCTTC,CASSVAANEQFF
TRBV19,TRBJ2-5,13,once,-,TGTGCCAGTAGTCGAGGGCCCGGTGAGACCCAGTACTTC,CASSRGPGETQYF
TRBV30,TRBJ2-7,14,-,-,TGTGCCTGGAGTGTACACTACACCTCCTACGAGCAGTACTTC,CAWSVHYTSYEQYF
TRBV5-4,TRBJ2-5,18,-,TRBD2,TGTGCCAGCAGCACCCCCCGTAAAAGCGGGAGGGCCTTGGAGACCCAGTACTTC,CASSTPRKSGRALETQYF
TRBV15,TRBJ2-7,14,once,-,TGTGCCACCAGCAGAGGCGGCAGCGACTACGAGCAGTACTTC,CATSRGGSDYEQYF
TRBV9,TRBJ2-2,16,-,-,TGTGCCAGCAGCGTCCTTGTGGGCACGAACACCGGGGAGCTGTTTTTT,CASSVLVGTNTGELFF
TRBV19,TRBJ1-5,14,once,-,TGTGCCAGTAGTATGGGCAGTTTCAATCAGCCCCAGCATTTT,CASSMGSFNQPQHF
TRBV7-2,TRBJ1-5,16,-,TRBD1,TGTGCCAGCAGCTTGGGACAGGGAACGGCCTCTCAGCCCCAGCATTTT,CASSLGQGTASQPQHF
TRBV12-5,TRBJ2-1,17,-,-,TGTGCTAGTGGTTTGGTAAGAACAGGGAACTTGGACAATGAGCAGTTCTTC,CASGLVRTGNLDNEQFF
TRBV9,TRBJ2-2,16,-,-,TGTGCCAGCAGCGTAGGAGCTAACCCAAACACCGGGGAGCTGTTTTTT,CASSVGANPNTGELFF
TRBV10-1,TRBJ2-3,15,-,TRBD2,TGCGCCAGCAGTCCCGGGACTAGCGGGATAGATACGCAGTATTTT,CASSPGTSGIDTQYF
TRBV5-6,TRBJ2-7,15,-,TRBD1,TGTGCCAGCAGCTTTTCGGACAGGTTAATCCACGAGCAGTACTTC,CASSFSDRLIHEQYF
TRBV28,TRBJ1-4,12,-,-,TGTGCCAGCTCGCCTGTGGGGGAAAAACTGTTTTTT,CASSPVGEKLFF
TRBV14,TRBJ2-5,12,-,-,TGTGCCAGCAGCCAAGGGCCCGGGGCCCAGTACTTC,CASSQGPGAQYF
TRBV28,TRBJ2-5,15,-,TRBD2,TGTGCCAGCAGTCCCGGGACTAGCGGGGACCAGTCCCAGTACTTC,CASSPGTSGDQSQYF
TRBV9,TRBJ2-1,16,-,TRBD2,TGTGCCAGCAGCGTAGATCCGGGAGGACCAAACAATGAGCAGTTCTTC,CASSVDPGGPNNEQFF
TRBV5-5,TRBJ2-7,15,-,-,TGTGCCAGCAGCTTAGGACCGCCGGCTCCCCACGAGCAGTACTTC,CASSLGPPAPHEQYF
TRBV27,TRBJ1-4,14,-,TRBD1,TGTGCCAGCAGTTGGGGGACAGCGCAAGAAAAACTGTTTTTT,CASSWGTAQEKLFF
TRBV28,TRBJ1-5,15,-,TRBD1,TGTGCCAGCAGTTTGAGGGGACAGGGGGCTCAGCCCCAGCATTTT,CASSLRGQGAQPQHF
TRBV11-2,TRBJ1-5,15,few,-,TGTGCCAGCAGCCTAGGGGATTTTAGCAATCAGCCCCAGCATTTT,CASSLGDFSNQPQHF
TRBV7-6,TRBJ1-2,14,-,TRBD1,TGTGCCAGCAGCTTAGGTGGCAGGGGGCGAGGCTACACCTTC,CASSLGGRGRGYTF